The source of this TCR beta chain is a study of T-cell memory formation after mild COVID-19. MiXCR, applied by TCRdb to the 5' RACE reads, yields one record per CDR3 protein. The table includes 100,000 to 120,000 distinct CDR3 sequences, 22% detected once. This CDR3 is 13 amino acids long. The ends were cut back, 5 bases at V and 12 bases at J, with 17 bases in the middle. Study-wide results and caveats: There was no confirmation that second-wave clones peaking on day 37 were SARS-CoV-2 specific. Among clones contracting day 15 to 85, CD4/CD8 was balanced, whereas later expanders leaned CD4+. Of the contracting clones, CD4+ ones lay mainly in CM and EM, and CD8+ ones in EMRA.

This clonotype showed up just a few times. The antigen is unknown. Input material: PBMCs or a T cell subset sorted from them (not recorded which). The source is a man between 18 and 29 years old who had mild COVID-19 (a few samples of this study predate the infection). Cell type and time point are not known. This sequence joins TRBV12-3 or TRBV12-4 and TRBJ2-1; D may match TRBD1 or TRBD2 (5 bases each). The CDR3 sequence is CASSMRPRDGQFF. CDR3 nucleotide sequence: TGTGCCAGCAGTATGCGACCCCGGGACGGGCAGTTCTTC.